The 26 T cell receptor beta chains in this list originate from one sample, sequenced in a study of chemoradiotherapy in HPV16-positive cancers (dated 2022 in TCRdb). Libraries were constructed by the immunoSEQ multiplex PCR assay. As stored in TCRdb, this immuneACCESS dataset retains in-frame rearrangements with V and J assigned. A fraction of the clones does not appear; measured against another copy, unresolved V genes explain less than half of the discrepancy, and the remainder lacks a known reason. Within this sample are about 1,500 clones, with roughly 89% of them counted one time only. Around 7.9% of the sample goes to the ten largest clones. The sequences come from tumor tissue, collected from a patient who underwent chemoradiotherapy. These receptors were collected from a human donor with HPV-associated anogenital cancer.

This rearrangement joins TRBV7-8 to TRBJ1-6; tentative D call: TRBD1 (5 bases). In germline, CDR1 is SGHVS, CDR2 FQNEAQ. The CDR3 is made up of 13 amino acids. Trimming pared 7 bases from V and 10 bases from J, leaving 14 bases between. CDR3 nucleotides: TGTGCCAGCACCATTCAGGGCTACTCACCCCTCCACTTT. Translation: CASTIQGYSPLHF. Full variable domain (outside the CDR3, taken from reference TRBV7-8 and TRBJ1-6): GAGVSQSPRYKVAKRGQDVALRCDPISGHVSLFWYQQALGQGPEFLTYFQNEAQLDKSGLPSDRFFAERPEGSVSTLKIQRTQQEDSAVYLCASTIQGYSPLHFGNGTRLTVT.

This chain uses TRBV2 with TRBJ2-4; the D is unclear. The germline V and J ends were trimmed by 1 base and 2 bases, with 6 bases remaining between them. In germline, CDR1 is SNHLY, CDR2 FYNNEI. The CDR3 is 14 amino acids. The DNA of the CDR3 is TGTGCCAGCAGTGAAGGTGATTCCAAAAACATTCAGTACTTC. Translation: CASSEGDSKNIQYF.

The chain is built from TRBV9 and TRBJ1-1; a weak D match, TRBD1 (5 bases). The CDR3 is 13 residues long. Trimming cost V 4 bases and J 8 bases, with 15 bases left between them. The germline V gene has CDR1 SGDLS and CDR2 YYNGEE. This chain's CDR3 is CASSPQGGPEAFF. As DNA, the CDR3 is TGTGCCAGCAGCCCCCAGGGTGGTCCCGAAGCTTTCTTT.

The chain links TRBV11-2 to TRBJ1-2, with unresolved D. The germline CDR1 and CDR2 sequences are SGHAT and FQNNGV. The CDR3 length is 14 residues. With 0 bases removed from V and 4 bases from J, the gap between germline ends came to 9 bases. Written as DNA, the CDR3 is TGTGCCAGCAGCTTAGATACCTTTCTCTATGGCTACACCTTC. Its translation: CASSLDTFLYGYTF.

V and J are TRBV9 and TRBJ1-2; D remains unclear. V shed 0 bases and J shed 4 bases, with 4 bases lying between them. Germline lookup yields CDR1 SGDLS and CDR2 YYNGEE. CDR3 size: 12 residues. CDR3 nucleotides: TGTGCCAGCAGCGTAGGCGGCTATGGCTACACCTTC. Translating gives CASSVGGYGYTF.

Written as DNA, the CDR3 is TGCGCCAGCAGCCAAGGGAGGGTCGAGACCCAGTACTTC. This codes for CASSQGRVETQYF. The V call is TRBV4-3, the J call TRBJ2-5, with D possibly being TRBD2 (6 bases). V lost 1 base and J lost 5, with 8 bases in between. CDR3 length: 13 residues. The V gene's germline CDR1 is LGHNA and CDR2 YSLEER.

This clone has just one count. CDR3 loop: CASSLRDVSGANVLTF. The CDR3 region has the DNA TGTGCCAGCAGTTTAAGGGACGTCTCTGGGGCCAACGTCCTGACTTTC. The chain couples TRBV28 to TRBJ2-6; D assignment may be TRBD1 or TRBD2 (5 bases each). Germline V gene data show CDR1 as MDHEN and CDR2 as SYDVKM. Trimming took off 2 bases at V and 0 bases at J, with 8 bases between the two ends. CDR3 length: 16 residues.

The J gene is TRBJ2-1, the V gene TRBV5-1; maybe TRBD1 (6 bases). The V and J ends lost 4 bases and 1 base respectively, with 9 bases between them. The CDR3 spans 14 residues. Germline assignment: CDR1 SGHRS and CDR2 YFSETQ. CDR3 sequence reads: CASSQGLSYNEQFF. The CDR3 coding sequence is TGCGCCAGCAGCCAGGGGCTTTCCTACAATGAGCAGTTCTTC.

CDR3 loop: CASSRTGNSYNEQFF. CDR3 nucleotides: TGTGCCAGCAGTCGCACAGGGAACTCCTACAATGAGCAGTTCTTC. This chain joins TRBV28 and TRBJ2-1; maybe TRBD1 (6 bases). The CDR3 is made up of 15 amino acids. In germline, CDR1 is MDHEN, CDR2 SYDVKM. V lost 5 bases to trimming and J lost 0 bases, with 11 bases between them.

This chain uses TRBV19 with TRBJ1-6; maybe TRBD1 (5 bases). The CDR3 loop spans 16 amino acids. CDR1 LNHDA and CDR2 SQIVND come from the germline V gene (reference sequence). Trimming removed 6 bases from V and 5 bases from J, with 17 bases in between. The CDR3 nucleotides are TGTGCCAGTAGCAGGGACCAGGCGGCTAATAATTCACCCCTCCACTTT. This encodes CASSRDQAANNSPLHF.

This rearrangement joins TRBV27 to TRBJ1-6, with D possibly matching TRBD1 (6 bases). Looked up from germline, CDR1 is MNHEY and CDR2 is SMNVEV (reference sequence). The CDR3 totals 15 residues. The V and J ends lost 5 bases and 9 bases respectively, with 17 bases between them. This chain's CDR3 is CASSKDSPMGSPLHF. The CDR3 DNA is TGTGCCAGCAGTAAGGACAGTCCGATGGGTTCACCCCTCCACTTT.

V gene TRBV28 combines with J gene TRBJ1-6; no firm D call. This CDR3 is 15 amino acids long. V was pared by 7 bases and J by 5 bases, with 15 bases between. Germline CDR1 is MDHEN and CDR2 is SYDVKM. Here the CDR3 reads CASKWGNTNNSPLHF. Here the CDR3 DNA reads TGTGCCAGCAAATGGGGAAATACGAATAATTCACCCCTCCACTTT.

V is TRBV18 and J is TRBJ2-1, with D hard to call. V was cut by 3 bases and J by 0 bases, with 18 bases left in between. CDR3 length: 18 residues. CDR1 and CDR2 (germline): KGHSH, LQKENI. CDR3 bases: TGTGCCAGCTCACCCCCAAGGAGCGCGGAGAGCTCCTACAATGAGCAGTTCTTC. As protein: CASSPPRSAESSYNEQFF.

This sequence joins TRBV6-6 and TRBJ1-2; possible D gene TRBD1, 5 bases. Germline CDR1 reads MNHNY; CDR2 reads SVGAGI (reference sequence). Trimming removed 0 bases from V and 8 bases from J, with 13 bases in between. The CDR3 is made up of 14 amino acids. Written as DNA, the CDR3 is TGTGCCAGCAGTTACTCGACAGCAGACTTCGGCTACACCTTC. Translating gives CASSYSTADFGYTF.

The CDR3 sequence: CASSMGVNTEAFF. CDR3 in DNA: TGCGCCAGCAGCATGGGAGTGAACACTGAAGCTTTCTTT. The V and J genes are TRBV10-2 and TRBJ1-1; D is unclear. CDR1 WSHSY and CDR2 SAAADI come from the germline V gene. V lost 6 bases and J 0 bases, leaving 8 bases between the germline ends. The CDR3 is 13 amino acids.

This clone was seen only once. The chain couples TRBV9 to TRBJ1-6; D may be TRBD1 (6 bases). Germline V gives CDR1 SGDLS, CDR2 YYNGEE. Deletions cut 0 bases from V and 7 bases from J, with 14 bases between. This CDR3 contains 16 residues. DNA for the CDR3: TGTGCCAGCAGCGTAGGACTGGACAGATCAAATTCACCCCTCCACTTT. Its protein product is CASSVGLDRSNSPLHF.

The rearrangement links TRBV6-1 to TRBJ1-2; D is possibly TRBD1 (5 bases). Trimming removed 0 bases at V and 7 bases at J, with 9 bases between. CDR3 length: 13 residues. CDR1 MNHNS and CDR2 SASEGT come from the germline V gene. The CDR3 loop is CASSEAWGSGYTF. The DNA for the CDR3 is TGTGCCAGCAGTGAAGCATGGGGCTCTGGCTACACCTTC.

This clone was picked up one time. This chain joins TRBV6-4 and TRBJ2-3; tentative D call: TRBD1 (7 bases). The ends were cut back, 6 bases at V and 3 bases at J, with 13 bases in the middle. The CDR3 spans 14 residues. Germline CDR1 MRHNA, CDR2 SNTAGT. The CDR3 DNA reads TGTGCCAGCAGCCGACAGGGAGGTACAGATACGCAGTATTTT. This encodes CASSRQGGTDTQYF.

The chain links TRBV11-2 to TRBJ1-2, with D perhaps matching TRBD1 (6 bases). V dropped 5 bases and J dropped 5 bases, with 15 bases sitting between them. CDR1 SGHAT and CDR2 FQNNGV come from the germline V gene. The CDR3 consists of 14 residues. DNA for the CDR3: TGTGCCAGCAGCCCATACAGGGAATATTATGGCTACACCTTC. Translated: CASSPYREYYGYTF. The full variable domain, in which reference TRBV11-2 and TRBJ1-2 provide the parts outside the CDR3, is EAGVAQSPRYKIIEKRQSVAFWCNPISGHATLYWYQQILGQGPKLLIQFQNNGVVDDSQLPKDRFSAERLKGVDSTLKIQPAKLEDSAVYLCASSPYREYYGYTFGSGTRLTVV.

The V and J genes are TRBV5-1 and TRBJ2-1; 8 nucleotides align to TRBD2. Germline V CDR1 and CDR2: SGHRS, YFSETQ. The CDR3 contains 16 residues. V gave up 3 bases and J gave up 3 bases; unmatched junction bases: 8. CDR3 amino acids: CASSSTFAGGYNEQFF. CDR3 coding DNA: TGCGCCAGCAGCTCCACGTTCGCGGGGGGCTACAATGAGCAGTTCTTC. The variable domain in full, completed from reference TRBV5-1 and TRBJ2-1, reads KAGVTQTPRYLIKTRGQQVTLSCSPISGHRSVSWYQQTPGQGLQFLFEYFSETQRNKGNFPGRFSGRQFSNSRSEMNVSTLELGDSALYLCASSSTFAGGYNEQFFGPGTRLTVL.

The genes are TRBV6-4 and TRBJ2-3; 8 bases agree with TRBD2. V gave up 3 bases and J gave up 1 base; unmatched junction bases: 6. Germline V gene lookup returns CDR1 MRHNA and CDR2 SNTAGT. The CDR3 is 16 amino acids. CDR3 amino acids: CASSEGYSGGTDTQYF. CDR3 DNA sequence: TGTGCCAGCAGTGAAGGGTATAGCGGGGGCACAGATACGCAGTATTTT.

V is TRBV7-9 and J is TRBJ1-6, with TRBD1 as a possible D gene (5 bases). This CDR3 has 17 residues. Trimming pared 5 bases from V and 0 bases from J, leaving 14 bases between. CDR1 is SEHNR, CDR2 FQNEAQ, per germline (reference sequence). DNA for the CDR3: TGTGCCAGCAGCCCGGGGGGGGGTCGCTCCTATAATTCACCCCTCCACTTT. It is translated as CASSPGGGRSYNSPLHF.

The DNA for the CDR3 is TGTGCCAGCAGTTTTTGGCCGTCGGGAGGGGGCGCGATCGGCACTGAAGCTTTCTTT. Encoded protein: CASSFWPSGGGAIGTEAFF. The rearrangement joins TRBV28 to TRBJ1-1; 7 bases match TRBD1. This CDR3 spans 19 amino acids. J lost 4 bases, V lost 3 bases, and 20 bases had no gene match. Germline CDR1 reads MDHEN; CDR2 reads SYDVKM.

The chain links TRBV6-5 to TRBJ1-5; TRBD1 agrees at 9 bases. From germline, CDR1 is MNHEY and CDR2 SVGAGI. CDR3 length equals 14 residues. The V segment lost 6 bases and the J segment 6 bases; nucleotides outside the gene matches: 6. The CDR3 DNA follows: TGTGCCAGCAGAGGGGGACAGGGTGGTCAGCCCCAGCATTTT. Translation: CASRGGQGGQPQHF.

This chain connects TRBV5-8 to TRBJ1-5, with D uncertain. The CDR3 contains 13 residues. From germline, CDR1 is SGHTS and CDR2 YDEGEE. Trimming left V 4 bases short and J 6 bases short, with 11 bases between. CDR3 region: CASSNRVFQPQHF. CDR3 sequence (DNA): TGTGCCAGCAGCAACCGGGTTTTTCAGCCCCAGCATTTT.

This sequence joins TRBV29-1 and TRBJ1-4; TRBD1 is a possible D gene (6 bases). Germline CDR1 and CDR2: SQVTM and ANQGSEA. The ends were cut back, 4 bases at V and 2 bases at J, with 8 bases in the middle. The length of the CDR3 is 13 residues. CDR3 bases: TGCAGCGTTGGGGACACGACTAATGAAAAACTGTTTTTT. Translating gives CSVGDTTNEKLFF.